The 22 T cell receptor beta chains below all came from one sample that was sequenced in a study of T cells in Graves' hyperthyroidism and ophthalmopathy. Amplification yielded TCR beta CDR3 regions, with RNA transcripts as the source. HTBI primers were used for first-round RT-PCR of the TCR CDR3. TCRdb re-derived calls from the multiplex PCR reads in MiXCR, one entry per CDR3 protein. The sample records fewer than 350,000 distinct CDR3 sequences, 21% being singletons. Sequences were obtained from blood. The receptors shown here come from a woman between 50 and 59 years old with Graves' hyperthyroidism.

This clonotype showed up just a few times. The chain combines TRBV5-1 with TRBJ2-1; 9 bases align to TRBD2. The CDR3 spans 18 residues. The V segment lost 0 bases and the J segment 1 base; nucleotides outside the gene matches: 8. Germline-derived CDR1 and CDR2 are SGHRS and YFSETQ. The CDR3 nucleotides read TGCGCCAGCAGCTTGGGCGGGAGGGGGGCTAAGTCCTACAATGAGCAGTTCTTC. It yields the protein CASSLGGRGAKSYNEQFF.

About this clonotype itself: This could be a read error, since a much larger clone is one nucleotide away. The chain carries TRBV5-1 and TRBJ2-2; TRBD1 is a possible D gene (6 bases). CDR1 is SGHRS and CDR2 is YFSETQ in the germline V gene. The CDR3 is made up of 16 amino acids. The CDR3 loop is CASSPFGRGVTRELFF. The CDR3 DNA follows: TGCGCCAGCAGCCCATTCGGCAGGGGCGTCACCAGGGAGCTGTTTTTT.

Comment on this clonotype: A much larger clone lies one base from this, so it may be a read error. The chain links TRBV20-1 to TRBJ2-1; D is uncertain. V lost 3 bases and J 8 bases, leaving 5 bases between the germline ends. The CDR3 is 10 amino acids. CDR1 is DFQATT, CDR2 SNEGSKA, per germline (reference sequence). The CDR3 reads CSARKDEQFF. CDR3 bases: TGCAGTGCTAGGAAGGATGAGCAGTTCTTC.

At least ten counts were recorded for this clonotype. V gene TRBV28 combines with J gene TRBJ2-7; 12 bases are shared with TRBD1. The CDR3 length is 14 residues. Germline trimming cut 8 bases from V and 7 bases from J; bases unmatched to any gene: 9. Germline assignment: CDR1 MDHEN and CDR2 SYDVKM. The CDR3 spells CASFSGTGGVEQYF. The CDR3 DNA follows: TGTGCCAGCTTCTCCGGGACAGGGGGCGTGGAGCAGTACTTC.

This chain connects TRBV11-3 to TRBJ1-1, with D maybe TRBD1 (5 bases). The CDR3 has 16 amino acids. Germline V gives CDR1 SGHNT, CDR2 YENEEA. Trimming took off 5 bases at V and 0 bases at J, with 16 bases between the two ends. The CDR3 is CASSKAAGRLNTEAFF. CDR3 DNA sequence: TGTGCCAGCAGCAAGGCCGCGGGGCGACTGAACACTGAAGCTTTCTTT. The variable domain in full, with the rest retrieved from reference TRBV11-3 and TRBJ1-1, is EAGVVQSPRYKIIEKKQPVAFWCNPISGHNTLYWYLQNLGQGPELLIRYENEEAVDDSQLPKDRFSAERLKGVDSTLKIQPAELGDSAVYLCASSKAAGRLNTEAFFGQGTRLTVV.

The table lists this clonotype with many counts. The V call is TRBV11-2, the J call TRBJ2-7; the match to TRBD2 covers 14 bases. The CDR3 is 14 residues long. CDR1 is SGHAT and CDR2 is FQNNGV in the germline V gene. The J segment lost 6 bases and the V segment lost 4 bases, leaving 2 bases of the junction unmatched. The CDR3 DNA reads TGTGCCAGCAGCTATGGGACTAGCGGGAGCGAGCAGTACTTC. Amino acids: CASSYGTSGSEQYF.

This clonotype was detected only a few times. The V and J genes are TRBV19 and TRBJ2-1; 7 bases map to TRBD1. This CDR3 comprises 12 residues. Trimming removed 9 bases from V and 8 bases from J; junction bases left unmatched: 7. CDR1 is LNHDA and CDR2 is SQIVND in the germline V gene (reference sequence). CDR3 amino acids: CASAKGADEQFF. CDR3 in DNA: TGTGCCAGCGCCAAGGGGGCGGATGAGCAGTTCTTC. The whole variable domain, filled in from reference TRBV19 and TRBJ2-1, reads DGGITQSPKYLFRKEGQNVTLSCEQNLNHDAMYWYRQDPGQGLRLIYYSQIVNDFQKGDIAEGYSVSREKKESFPLTVTSAQKNPTAFYLCASAKGADEQFFGPGTRLTVL.

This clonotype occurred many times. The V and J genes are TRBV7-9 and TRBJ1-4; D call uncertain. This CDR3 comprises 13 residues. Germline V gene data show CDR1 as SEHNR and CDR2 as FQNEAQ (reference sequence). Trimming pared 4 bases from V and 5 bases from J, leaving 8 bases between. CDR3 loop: CASSSGGNEKLFF. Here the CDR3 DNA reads TGTGCCAGCAGCTCCGGTGGCAATGAAAAACTGTTTTTT.

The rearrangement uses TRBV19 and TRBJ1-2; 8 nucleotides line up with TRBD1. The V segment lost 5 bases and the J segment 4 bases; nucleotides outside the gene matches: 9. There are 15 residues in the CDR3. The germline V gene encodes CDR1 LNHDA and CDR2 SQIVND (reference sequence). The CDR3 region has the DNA TGTGCCAGTAGTGCGTTTGGACAGGGCCGCTATGGCTACACCTTC. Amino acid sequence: CASSAFGQGRYGYTF.

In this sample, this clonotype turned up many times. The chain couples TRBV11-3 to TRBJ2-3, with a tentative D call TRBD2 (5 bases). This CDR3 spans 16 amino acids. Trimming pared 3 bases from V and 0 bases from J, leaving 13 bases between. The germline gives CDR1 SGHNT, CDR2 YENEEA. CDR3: CASSFTSSFSTDTQYF. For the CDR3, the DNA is TGTGCCAGCAGCTTTACTAGTTCGTTTAGCACAGATACGCAGTATTTT.

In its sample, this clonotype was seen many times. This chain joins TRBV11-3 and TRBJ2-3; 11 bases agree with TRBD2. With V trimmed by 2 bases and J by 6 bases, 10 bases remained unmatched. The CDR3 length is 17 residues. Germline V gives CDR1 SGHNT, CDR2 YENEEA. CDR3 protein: CASSLSRSGGAVDTQYF. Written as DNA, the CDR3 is TGTGCCAGCAGCTTATCACGTAGCGGGGGGGCCGTGGATACGCAGTATTTT.

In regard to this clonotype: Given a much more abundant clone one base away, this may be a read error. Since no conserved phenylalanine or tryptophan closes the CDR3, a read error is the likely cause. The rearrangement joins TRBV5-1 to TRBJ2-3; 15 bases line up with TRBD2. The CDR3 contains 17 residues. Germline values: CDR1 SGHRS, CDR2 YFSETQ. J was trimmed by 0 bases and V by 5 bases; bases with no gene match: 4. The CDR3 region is CASSFGTSGRSTDTQYL. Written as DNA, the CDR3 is TGCGCCAGCAGTTTTGGGACTAGCGGGAGGAGCACAGATACGCAGTATCTT.

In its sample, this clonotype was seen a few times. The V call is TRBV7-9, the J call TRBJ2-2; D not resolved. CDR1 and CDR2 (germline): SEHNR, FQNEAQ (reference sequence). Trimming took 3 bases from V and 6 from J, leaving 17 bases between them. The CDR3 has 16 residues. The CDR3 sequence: CASSFPNSKGAGELFF. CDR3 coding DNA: TGTGCCAGCAGCTTTCCCAACTCTAAAGGTGCCGGGGAGCTGTTTTTT.

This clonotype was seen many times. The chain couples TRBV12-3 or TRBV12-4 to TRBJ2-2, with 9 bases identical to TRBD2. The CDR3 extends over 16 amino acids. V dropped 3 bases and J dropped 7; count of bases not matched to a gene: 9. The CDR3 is CASSFWVSGSSGELFF. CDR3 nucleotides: TGTGCCAGCAGTTTTTGGGTTAGCGGGAGTAGCGGGGAGCTGTTTTTT.

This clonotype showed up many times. This CDR3 reads CSARRNMNTEAFF. The DNA of the CDR3 is TGCAGTGCTAGAAGGAACATGAACACTGAAGCTTTCTTT. This chain joins TRBV20-1 and TRBJ1-1; D is unclear. The V gene lost 2 bases and the J gene lost 0 bases, with 7 bases spanning the gap. Germline V gives CDR1 DFQATT, CDR2 SNEGSKA (reference sequence). The CDR3 runs to 13 residues.

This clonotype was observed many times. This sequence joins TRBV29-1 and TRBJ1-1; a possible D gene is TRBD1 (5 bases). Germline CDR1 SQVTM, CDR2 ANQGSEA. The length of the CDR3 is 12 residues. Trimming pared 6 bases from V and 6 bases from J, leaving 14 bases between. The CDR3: CSVDGGTPEAFF. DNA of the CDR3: TGCAGCGTCGACGGGGGTACCCCTGAAGCTTTCTTT.

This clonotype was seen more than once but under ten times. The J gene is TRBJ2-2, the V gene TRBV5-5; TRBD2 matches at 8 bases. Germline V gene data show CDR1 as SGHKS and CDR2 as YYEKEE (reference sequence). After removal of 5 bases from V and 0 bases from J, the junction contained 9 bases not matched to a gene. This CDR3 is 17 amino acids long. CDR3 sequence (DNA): TGTGCCAGCAGATCGGGGGGGCCTGGTCCGAACACCGGGGAGCTGTTTTTT. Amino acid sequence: CASRSGGPGPNTGELFF.

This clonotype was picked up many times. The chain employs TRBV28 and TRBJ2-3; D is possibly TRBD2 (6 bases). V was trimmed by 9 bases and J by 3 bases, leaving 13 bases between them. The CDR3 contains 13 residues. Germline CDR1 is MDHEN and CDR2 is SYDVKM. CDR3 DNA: TGTGCCAGTCTCGGGGGAGGAACAGATACGCAGTATTTT. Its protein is CASLGGGTDTQYF.

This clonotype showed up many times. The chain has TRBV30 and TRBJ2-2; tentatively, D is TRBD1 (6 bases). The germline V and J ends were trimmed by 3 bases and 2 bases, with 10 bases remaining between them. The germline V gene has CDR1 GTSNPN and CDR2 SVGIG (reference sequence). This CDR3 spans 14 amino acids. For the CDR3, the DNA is TGTGCCTGGAGCAGGGGATCTAACACCGGGGAGCTGTTTTTT. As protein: CAWSRGSNTGELFF.

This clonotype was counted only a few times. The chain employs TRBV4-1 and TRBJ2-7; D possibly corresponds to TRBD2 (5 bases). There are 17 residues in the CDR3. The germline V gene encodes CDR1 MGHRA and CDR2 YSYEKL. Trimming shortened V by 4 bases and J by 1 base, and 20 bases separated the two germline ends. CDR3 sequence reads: CASSLRTAAGQSYEQYF. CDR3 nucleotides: TGCGCCAGCAGCCTCCGGACGGCTGCGGGCCAGTCCTACGAGCAGTACTTC.

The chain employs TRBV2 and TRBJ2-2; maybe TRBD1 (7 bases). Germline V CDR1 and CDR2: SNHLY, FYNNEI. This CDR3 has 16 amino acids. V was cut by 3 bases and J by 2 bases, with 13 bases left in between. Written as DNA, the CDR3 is TGTGCCAGCAGTGATCGGCAGGGGGGAAACACCGGGGAGCTGTTTTTT. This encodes CASSDRQGGNTGELFF.

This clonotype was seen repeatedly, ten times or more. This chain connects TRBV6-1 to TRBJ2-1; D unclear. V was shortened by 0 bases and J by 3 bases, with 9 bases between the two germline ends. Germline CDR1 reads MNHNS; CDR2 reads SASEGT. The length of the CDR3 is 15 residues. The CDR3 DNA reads TGTGCCAGCAGTGAAGCGGTGGTAATCTACAATGAGCAGTTCTTC. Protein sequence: CASSEAVVIYNEQFF.